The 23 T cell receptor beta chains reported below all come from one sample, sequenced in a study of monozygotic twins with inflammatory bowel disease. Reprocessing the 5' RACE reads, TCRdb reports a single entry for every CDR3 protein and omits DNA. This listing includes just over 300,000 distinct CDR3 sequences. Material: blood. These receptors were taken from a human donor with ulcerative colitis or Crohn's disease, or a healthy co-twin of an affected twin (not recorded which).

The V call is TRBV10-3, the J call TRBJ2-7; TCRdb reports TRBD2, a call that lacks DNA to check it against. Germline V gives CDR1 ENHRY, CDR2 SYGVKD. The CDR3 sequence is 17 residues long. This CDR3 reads CAISESKTSGREYEQYF.

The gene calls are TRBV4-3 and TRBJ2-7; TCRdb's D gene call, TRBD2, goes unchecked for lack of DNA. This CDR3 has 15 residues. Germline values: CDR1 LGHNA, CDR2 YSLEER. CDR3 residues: CASSQSRAPRYEQYF.

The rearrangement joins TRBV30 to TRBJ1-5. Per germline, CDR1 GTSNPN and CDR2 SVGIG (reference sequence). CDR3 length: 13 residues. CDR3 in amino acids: CAWSVGGNQPQHF. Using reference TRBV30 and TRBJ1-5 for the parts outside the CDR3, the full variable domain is SQTIHQWPATLVQPVGSPLSLECTVEGTSNPNLYWYRQAAGRGLQLLFYSVGIGQISSEVPQNLSASRPQDRQFILSSKKLLLSDSGFYLCAWSVGGNQPQHFGDGTRLSIL.

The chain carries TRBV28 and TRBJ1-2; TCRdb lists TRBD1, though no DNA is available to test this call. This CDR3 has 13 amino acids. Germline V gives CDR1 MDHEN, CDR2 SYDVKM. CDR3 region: CASRDRGGYGYTF.

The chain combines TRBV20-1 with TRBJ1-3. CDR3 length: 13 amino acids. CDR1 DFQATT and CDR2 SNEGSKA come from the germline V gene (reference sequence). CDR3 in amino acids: CSASTHTGNTIYF.

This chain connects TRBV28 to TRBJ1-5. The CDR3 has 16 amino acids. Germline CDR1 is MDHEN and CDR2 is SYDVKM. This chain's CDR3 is CASSLLGQTSNQPQHF.

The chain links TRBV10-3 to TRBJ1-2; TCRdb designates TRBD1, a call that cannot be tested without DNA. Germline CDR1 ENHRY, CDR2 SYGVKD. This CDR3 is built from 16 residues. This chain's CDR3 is CAISETGGRDGYGYTF.

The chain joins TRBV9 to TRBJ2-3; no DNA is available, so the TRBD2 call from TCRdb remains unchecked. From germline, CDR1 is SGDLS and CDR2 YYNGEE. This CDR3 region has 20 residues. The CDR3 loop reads CASSARGLAGRVPSTDTQYF.

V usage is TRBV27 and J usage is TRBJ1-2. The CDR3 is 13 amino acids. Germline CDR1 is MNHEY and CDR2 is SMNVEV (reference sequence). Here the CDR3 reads CASSLSGNSGYTF.

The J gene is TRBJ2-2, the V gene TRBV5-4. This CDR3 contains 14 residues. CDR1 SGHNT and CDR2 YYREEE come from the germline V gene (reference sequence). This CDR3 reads CASSPATNTGELFF.

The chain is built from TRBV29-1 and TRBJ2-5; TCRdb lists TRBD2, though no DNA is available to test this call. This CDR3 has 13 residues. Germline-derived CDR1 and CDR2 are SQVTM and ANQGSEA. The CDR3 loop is CSVVRTTQETQYF.

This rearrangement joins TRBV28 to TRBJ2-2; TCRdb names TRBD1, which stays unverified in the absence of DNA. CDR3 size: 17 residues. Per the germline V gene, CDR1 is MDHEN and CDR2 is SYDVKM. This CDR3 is CASSSRGQEPPTGELFF.

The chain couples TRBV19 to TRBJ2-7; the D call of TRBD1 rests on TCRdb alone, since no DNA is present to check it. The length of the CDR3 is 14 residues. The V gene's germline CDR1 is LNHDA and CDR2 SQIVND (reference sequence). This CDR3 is CASTWGGKGDEQYF.

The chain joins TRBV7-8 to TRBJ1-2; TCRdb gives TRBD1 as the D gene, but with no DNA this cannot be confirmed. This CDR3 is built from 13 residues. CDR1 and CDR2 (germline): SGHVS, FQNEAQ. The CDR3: CASSQGMNYGYTF.

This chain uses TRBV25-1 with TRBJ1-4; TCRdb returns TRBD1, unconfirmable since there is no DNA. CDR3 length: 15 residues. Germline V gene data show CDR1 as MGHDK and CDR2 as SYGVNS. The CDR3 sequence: CASIPNRGANEKLFF.

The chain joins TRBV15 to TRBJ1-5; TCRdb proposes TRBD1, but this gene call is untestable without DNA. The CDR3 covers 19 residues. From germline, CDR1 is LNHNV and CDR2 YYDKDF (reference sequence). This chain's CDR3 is CATSRDQRGQGKGSQPQHF. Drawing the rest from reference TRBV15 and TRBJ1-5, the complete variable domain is DAMVIQNPRYQVTQFGKPVTLSCSQTLNHNVMYWYQQKSSQAPKLLFHYYDKDFNNEADTPDNFQSRRPNTSFCFLDIRSPGLGDTAMYLCATSRDQRGQGKGSQPQHFGDGTRLSIL.

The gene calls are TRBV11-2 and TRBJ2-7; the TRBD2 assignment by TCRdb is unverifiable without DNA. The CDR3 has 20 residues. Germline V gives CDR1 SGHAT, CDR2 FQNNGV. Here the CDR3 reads CASSLGVVRTGLTRVYEQYF.

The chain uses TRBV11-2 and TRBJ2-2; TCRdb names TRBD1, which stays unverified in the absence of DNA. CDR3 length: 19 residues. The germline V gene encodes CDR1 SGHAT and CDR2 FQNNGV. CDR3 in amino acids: CASSLKGTGGDLNTGELFF.

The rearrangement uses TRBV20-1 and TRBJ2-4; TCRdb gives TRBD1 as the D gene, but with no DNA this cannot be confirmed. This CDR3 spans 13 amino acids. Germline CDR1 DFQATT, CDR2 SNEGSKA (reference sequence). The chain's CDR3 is CSATGTAWGIQYF.

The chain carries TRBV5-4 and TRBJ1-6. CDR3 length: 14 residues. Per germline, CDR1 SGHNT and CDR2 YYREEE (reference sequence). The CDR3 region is CASSLGGNNSPLHF. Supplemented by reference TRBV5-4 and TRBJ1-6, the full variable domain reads ETGVTQSPTHLIKTRGQQVTLRCSSQSGHNTVSWYQQALGQGPQFIFQYYREEENGRGNFPPRFSGLQFPNYSSELNVNALELDDSALYLCASSLGGNNSPLHFGNGTRLTVT.

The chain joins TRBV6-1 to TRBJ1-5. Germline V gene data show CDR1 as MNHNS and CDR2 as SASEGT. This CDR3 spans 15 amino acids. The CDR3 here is CASTPRRGLDQPQHF.

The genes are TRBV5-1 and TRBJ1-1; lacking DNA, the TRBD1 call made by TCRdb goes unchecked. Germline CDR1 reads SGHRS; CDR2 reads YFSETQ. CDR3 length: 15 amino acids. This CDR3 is CASSLAIGTGTEAFF.

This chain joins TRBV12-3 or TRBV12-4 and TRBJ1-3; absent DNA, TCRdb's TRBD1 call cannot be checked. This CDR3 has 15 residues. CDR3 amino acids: CASRTGQGLGNTVYF.